This section outlines one T cell receptor (beta chain) sequence together with its context. Its target antigen remains unknown. Per-nucleotide qualities are absent, and no much larger clonotype sits a single base away. The CDR1 and CDR2 encoded by the germline V gene (reference sequence) are LNHDA and SQIVND. The CDR3, from cysteine to phenylalanine, totals 15 residues. The read is trimmed to its CDR3 DNA, 45 bases read in frame from base 1. V loses 9 bases at its end and J loses 4 bases; junction bases beyond the gene matches: 9. The sample originates from a study of blood T cell repertoires in COVID-19 (dated by TCRdb to about 2020). Study-level background: Samples from collaborators originated in the United States, Italy and Spain and spanned both the acute and convalescent phases of COVID-19. The prospective study material was composed of cDNA or gDNA derived from T cells, B-cell-depleted T cells, or PBMCs. Where available, HLA class I and class II types were obtained from metadata supplied by the sample provider rather than from assay-based typing. Samples came from the ongoing ImmuneRACE study (first 160 participants) plus 1,254 subjects from 6 global collaborators. Nearly every sample came with metadata listing a de-identified subject ID, COVID-19 status, age in years and sex. The repertoires were released in a freely available public database meant as a resource for research on the immune response to SARS-CoV-2. Subjects who had been exposed to COVID-19, were actively infected with it, or had recovered from it provided the deeply sampled blood TCRbeta repertoires that made up the dataset.

TCRbeta CDR3 regions were amplified from genomic DNA using the immunoSEQ Assay, a bias-controlled multiplex PCR. Per the authors' processing: The number of nucleated cells in each sample was estimated by amplification of reference gene primers within the assay. Sequence reads were collapsed and filtered to measure the absolute abundance of every unique TCRbeta CDR3 rearrangement. Productive Simpson clonality was computed per sample as the square root of Simpson's diversity index over productive rearrangements. What TCRdb holds here is the immuneACCESS table cut down to in-frame rearrangements. Part of the clones is not present; checked against another copy, under half of the missing clones reflect an unresolved V gene, and the others are unexplained. Clone size and the V and J calls come from that table; the DNA yielded D and trimming. The sample table lists a few hundred thousand clones, about 80% of them with a count of one. Of the sample, about 3% falls within the top ten clones.

Broader findings and caveats from the paper: The quantity of clinical and demographic metadata differed by source and by participant and was supplied without curation.

Participants in the prospective study were enrolled through a virtual design, were aged 18 to 89 years, and lived in about two dozen United States geographic areas. In the prospective study, participants were assigned to cohorts based on the clinical history participants reported in a screening survey and a study questionnaire. Recovered participants in ImmuneRACE Cohort 3 were defined by two consecutive negative NP/OP PCR tests, clearance by a healthcare professional, or resolution of symptoms. In the prospective study, whole blood, serum and a nasopharyngeal or oropharyngeal swab were collected from each participant by mobile phlebotomists. Participants in the prospective study had the option to provide additional blood draws and questionnaires over a roughly two-month period. Before DNA extraction, blood samples from the prospective study were shipped at room temperature or frozen.

This TCR came from a man aged 50 or older who had recovered from COVID-19. The V and J segments used are TRBV19 and TRBJ1-3; 10 junctional bases match TRBD1. Sequences were obtained from PBMCs or T cells enriched from blood (not recorded which). The bases read TGTGCCAGGGAGCGACAGGGGGCGGGGGGAAACACCATATATTTT. Translated, this is CARERQGAGGNTIYF.